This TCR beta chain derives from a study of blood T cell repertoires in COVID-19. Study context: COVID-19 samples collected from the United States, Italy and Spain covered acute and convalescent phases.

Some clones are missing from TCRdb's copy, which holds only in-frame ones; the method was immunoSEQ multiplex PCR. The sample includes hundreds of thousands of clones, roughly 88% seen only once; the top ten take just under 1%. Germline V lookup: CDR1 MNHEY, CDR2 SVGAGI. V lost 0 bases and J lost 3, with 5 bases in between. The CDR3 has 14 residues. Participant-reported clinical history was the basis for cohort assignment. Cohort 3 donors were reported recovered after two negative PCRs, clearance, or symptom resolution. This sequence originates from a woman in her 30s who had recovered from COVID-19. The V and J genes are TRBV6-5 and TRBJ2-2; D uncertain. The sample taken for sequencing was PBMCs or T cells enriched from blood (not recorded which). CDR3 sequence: CASSYSSDTGELFF. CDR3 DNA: TGTGCCAGCAGTTACTCGAGCGACACCGGGGAGCTGTTTTTT.